The entry that follows covers one T cell receptor (beta chain) sequence. Only a few counts were recorded for this clonotype. Its antigen target is currently unknown. Qualities for individual bases were not recorded, and no much larger clone is one base off. CDR1 ENHRY and CDR2 SYGVKD are derived from the germline V gene. Inclusive of the bounding cysteine and phenylalanine, the CDR3 is 12 residues long. Just CDR3 DNA is preserved here, 36 bases in frame from base 1. Trimming takes 9 bases from V and 8 bases from J, and the germline ends sit 16 bases apart. This entry comes from a study of blood T cells in healthy people across ages (dated by TCRdb to between 2014 and 2016). Concerning the study at large: In model experiments, template switching captured about one uniquely barcoded TCR beta cDNA molecule for every two T cells. The study measured age-related changes in TCR beta repertoire diversity using deep sequencing normalized with unique cDNA molecular identifiers. The donors were split into four age groups: young (average about 16 years), middle-aged (39), aged (roughly 65) and long-lived (82). To avoid experimental bias, donors of different ages were spread randomly across the sequencing lanes. Using the same blood draw, the study looked at two additional independent replicas of 1 million unique cDNA reads for two donors, one aged 18 to 29 and the other aged 80 or older. The study at large found these results: Estimates of total diversity based on one million sequenced T cells were considered lower bounds and underestimates. A strong correlation was found between observed TCR beta diversity and the percentage of naive T cells measured by flow cytometry. Because donor CMV infection status was unknown, age-related changes in expanded clonotypes were potentially confounded. As age increased, observed TCR beta diversity per million T cells dropped in a roughly linear way, and a significant reduction was already evident by age about 36. The long-lived group showed more naive CD4+ T cells, fewer expanded clones and increased TCR diversity than the aged group, suggesting age selection. Bulk unsorted PBMC profiling prevented conclusive comparison of naive and antigen-experienced compartments.

The library relied on 5' RACE. Sequencing was performed on an Illumina HiSeq 2500. A second PCR of about 6 to 11 cycles was run with a J-beta primer mix and a sample-barcoded 5' primer. A template-switch 5' adaptor carrying 12 random nucleotides introduced a unique molecular identifier onto each TCR beta cDNA molecule. Each sample yielded at least 2.5 million CDR3-containing paired-end reads. The Mint cDNA synthesis kit, primed by a TRBC-specific oligonucleotide, was used to synthesize first-strand cDNA from all RNA. Following uracil-DNA glycosylase treatment, a first 18-cycle PCR with universal primers M1SS and BC2_uni_R was performed on all cDNA. For the original study's pipeline: For normalization, 1 million high-quality reads, each with a distinct molecular identifier, were randomly selected from each sample. Reads with shared molecular identifiers were discarded instead of being binned into consensus sequences. CDR3 identification, clonotype clustering and error correction used MiTCR with a Q25 quality threshold and the strictest error-elimination algorithm. A nonparametric unseen species model using Euler transformation provided a lower-bound estimate of total TCR beta diversity. TCRdb's own reprocessing of the public reads used fastp at Q25 and MiXCR and kept productive beta chains. CDR3 protein duplicates are merged, each entry listing the most common genes and DNA. TCRdb, not the original authors, processed these V and J calls. A total of about 970,000 distinct CDR3 sequences appear in this sample, roughly half of them only once. 20% to 25% of the sample lies in the top ten.

Systemically healthy Caucasian individuals from Russia, 35 to 40 in total and aged about 6 to 100 years, were included as donors. Ten milliliters of peripheral blood were drawn from each donor into EDTA-treated Vacutainer tubes. PBMCs were isolated by Ficoll-Paque density-gradient centrifugation, with at least 7 million obtained per sample. Total RNA was extracted from PBMCs with Trizol reagent, with at least 5.5 micrograms obtained per sample. The percentages of naive CD45RAhigh/CD27high T cells were determined by flow cytometry on a PBMC aliquot from every donor. The sequenced sample consisted of blood. The V gene is TRBV10-3 and the J gene is TRBJ2-5, with the D assignment possibly TRBD1 or TRBD2, given 5 matching bases for each. This clonotype was sampled from a woman aged 55 to 70 in good health. Here the CDR3 is given as CAIQGVGETQYF. Read as DNA, the sequence is TGTGCCATTCAAGGAGTGGGGGAAACCCAGTACTTC.